Each of the 5 T cell receptor beta chains below was sequenced from the same sample in a study of T cells in Graves' hyperthyroidism and ophthalmopathy. Amplified TCR beta CDR3 regions derived from RNA transcripts. An initial round of RT-PCR targeting the TCR CDR3 relied on the HTBI primer set. Using its own MiXCR run on the multiplex PCR reads, TCRdb lists one record per CDR3 protein. The sample lists approximately 620,000 distinct CDR3 sequences, 14% occurring once. The material sequenced was blood. The receptors were sampled from a woman aged 25 to 39 with Graves' hyperthyroidism that later progressed to Graves' ophthalmopathy.

The gene calls are TRBV19 and TRBJ2-4; 9 bases are a match to TRBD1. Looked up from germline, CDR1 is LNHDA and CDR2 is SQIVND (reference sequence). V shed 3 bases and J 5 bases; nucleotides not matched to a gene: 8. This CDR3 comprises 16 residues. CDR3 loop: CASSMGTGLFENIQYF. CDR3 bases: TGTGCCAGTAGTATGGGGACAGGGTTGTTCGAAAACATTCAGTACTTC.

This rearrangement joins TRBV19 to TRBJ2-2, with D maybe TRBD2 (6 bases). V dropped 10 bases and J dropped 5 bases, with 20 bases sitting between them. The CDR3 contains 15 residues. In germline, CDR1 is LNHDA, CDR2 SQIVND (reference sequence). The DNA for the CDR3 is TGTGCCACCCACGGAGGGGCCGGGGAGACCGGGGAGCTGTTTTTT. This codes for CATHGGAGETGELFF.

The chain employs TRBV24-1 and TRBJ2-1, with 8 bases matching TRBD2. The CDR3 is 16 residues long. From germline, CDR1 is KGHDR and CDR2 SFDVKD. With V trimmed by 5 bases and J by 0 bases, 5 bases remained unmatched. The CDR3 reads CATSVSTSVSYNEQFF. The CDR3 DNA reads TGTGCCACCAGTGTCTCGACTAGCGTCTCCTACAATGAGCAGTTCTTC.

This chain connects TRBV13 to TRBJ1-3, with D possibly being TRBD1 (6 bases). Germline loops: CDR1 PRHDT, CDR2 FYEKMQ (reference sequence). The CDR3 totals 12 residues. The V and J ends lost 6 bases and 7 bases respectively, with 10 bases between them. The CDR3 spells CASSRQGNTIYF. CDR3 nucleotide sequence: TGTGCCAGCAGTCGTCAGGGGAACACCATATATTTT.

A few counts support this clonotype. The genes are TRBV18 and TRBJ2-1; perhaps TRBD2 as D (6 bases). The V gene lost 2 bases and the J gene lost 10 bases, with 15 bases spanning the gap. CDR1 is KGHSH and CDR2 is LQKENI in the germline V gene. There are 14 residues in the CDR3. CDR3 region: CASSPGTYTQEQFF. CDR3 DNA: TGTGCCAGCTCACCAGGGACTTACACCCAGGAGCAGTTCTTC.